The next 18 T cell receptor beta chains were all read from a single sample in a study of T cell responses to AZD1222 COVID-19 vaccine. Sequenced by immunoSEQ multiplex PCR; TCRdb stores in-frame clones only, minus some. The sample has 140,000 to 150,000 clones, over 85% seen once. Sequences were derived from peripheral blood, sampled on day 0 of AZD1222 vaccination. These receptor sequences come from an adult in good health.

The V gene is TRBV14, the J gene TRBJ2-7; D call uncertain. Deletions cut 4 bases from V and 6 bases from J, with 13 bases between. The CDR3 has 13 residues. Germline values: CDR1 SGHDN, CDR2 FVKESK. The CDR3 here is CASSLSRRSEQYF. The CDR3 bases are TGTGCCAGCAGCCTATCCCGGCGAAGCGAGCAGTACTTC.

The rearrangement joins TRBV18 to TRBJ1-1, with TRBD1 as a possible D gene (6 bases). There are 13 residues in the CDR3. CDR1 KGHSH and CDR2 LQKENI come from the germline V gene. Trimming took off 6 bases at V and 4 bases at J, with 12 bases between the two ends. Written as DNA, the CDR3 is TGTGCCAGCTCGGGACATGTGGTCACTGAAGCTTTCTTT. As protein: CASSGHVVTEAFF.

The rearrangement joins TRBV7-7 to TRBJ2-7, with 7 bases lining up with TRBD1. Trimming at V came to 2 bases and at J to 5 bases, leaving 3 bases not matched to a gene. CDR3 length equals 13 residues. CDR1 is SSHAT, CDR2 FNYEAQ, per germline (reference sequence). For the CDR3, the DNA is TGTGCCAGCAGCTTAAACAGGGGAAACGAGCAGTACTTC. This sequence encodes CASSLNRGNEQYF.

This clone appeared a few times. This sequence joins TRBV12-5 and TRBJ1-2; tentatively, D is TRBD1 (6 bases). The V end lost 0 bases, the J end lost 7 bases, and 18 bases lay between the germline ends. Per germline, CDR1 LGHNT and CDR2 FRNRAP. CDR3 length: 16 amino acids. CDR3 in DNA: TGTGCTAGTGGTTTGGTTTCAGGGGCCCCAACTGGTGGCTACACCTTC. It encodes CASGLVSGAPTGGYTF.

The CDR3 region is CASSLGQRMFF. In DNA, the CDR3 is TGTGCCAGCAGCTTAGGACAGAGGATGTTTTTT. The rearrangement joins TRBV7-9 to TRBJ2-2; TRBD1 is a possible D gene (5 bases). Germline CDR1 SEHNR, CDR2 FQNEAQ (reference sequence). Between the trimmed V and J ends, which lost 1 base and 15 bases, there was a span of 9 bases. This CDR3 is built from 11 residues.

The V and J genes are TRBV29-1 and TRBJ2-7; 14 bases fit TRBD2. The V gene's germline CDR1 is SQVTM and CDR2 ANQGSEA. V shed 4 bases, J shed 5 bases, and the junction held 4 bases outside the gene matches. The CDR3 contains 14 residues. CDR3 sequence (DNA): TGCAGCGTTGGACTAGCGGGAGGGAGGAACGAGCAGTACTTC. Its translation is CSVGLAGGRNEQYF.

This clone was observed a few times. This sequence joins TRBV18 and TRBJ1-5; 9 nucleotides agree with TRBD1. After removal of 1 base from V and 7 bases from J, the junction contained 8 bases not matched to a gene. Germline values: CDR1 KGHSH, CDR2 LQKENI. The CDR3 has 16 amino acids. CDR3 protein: CASSPRGTGFGQPQHF. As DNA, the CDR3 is TGTGCCAGCTCACCACGGGGGACAGGGTTCGGACAGCCCCAGCATTTT.

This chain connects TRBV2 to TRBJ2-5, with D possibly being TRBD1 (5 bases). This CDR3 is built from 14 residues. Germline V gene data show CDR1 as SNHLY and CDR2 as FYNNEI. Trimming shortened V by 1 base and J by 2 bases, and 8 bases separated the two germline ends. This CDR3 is CASSEGTRQETQYF. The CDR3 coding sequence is TGTGCCAGCAGTGAAGGGACACGACAAGAGACCCAGTACTTC.

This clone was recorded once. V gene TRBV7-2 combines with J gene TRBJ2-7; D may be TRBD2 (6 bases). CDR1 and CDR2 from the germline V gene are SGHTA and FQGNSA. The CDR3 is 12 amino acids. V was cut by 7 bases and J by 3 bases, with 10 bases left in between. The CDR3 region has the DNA TGTGCCAGCACCGGGACTTTCTACGAGCAGTACTTC. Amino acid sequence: CASTGTFYEQYF.

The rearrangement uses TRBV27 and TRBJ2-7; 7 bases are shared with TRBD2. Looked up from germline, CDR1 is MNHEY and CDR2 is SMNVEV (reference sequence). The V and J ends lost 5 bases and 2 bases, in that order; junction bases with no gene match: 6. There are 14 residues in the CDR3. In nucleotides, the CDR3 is TGTGCCAGCAGTCCCCACCGGGAGGCCTACGAGCAGTACTTC. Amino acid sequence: CASSPHREAYEQYF.

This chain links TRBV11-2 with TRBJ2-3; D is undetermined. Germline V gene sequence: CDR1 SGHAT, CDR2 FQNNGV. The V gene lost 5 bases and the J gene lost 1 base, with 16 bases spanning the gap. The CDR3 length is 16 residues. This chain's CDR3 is CASSPPTARRTDTQYF. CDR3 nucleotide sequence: TGTGCCAGCAGCCCCCCCACAGCGCGACGCACAGATACGCAGTATTTT.

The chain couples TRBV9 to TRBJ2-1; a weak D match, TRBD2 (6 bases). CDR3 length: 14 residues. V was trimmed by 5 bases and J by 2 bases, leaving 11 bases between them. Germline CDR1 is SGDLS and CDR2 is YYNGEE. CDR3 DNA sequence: TGTGCCAGCAGTGAGGGAGGAGCCTACAATGAGCAGTTCTTC. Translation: CASSEGGAYNEQFF.

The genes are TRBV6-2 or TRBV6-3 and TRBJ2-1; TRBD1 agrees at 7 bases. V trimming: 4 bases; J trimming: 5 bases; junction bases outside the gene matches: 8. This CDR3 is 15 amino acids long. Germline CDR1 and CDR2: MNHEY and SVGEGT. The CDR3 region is CASSSYRGRNNEQFF. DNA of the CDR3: TGTGCCAGCAGTTCGTACAGGGGCCGTAACAATGAGCAGTTCTTC.

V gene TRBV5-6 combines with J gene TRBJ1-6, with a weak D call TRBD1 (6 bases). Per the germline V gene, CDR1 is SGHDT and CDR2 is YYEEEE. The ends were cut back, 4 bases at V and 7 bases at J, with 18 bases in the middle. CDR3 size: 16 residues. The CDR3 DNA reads TGTGCCAGCAGCGAGATAACAGGGTTTTACAATTCACCCCTCCACTTT. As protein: CASSEITGFYNSPLHF.

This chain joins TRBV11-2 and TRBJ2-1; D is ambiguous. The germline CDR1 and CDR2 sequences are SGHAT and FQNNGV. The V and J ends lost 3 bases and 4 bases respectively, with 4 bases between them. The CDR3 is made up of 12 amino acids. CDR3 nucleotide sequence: TGTGCCAGCAGCTTTCTTTACAATGAGCAGTTCTTC. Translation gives CASSFLYNEQFF.

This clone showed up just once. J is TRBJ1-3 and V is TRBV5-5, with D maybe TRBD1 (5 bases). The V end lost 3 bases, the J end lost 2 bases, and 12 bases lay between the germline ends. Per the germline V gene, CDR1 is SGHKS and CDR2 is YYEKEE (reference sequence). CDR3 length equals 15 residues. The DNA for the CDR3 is TGTGCCAGCAGCTCGGCGGGGGTGGCTGGAAACACCATATATTTT. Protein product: CASSSAGVAGNTIYF.

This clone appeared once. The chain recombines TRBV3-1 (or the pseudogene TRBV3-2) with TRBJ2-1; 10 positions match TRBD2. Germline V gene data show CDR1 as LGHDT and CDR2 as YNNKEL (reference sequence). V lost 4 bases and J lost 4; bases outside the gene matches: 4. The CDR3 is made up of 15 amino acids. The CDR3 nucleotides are TGTGCCAGCAGCCTACGGACTAGCGGATACAATGAGCAGTTCTTC. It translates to CASSLRTSGYNEQFF.

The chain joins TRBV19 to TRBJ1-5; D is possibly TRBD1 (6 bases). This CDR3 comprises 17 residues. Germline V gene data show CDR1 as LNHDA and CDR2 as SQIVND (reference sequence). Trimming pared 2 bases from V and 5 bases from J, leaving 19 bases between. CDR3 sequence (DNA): TGTGCCAGTAGTATAAAGGGTTTGTTGGGGGCGCATCAGCCCCAGCATTTT. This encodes CASSIKGLLGAHQPQHF.